The T cell receptor (beta chain) under discussion was sequenced for a study of T cell changes during pregnancy in multiple sclerosis. Assay: immunoSEQ multiplex PCR; the TCRdb copy retains only in-frame clones and omits some. The sample carries around 43,000 clones, around 91% recorded once. This CDR3 is 16 amino acids long. V lost 3 bases to trimming and J lost 0 bases, with 14 bases between them. CDR1 is MDHEN, CDR2 SYDVKM, per germline. Sample: CD4+ T cells from peripheral blood mononuclear cells, taken before pregnancy. This chain uses TRBV28 with TRBJ1-1, with TRBD1 as a possible D gene (5 bases). The sequence was collected from a female donor with multiple sclerosis, enrolled in a pregnancy study. The CDR3 nucleotides read TGTGCCAGCAGTTTGGCAAACAGGAAAATGAACACTGAAGCTTTCTTT. Amino acid sequence: CASSLANRKMNTEAFF. The full variable domain, with the rest looked up from reference TRBV28 and TRBJ1-1, is DVKVTQSSRYLVKRTGEKVFLECVQDMDHENMFWYRQDPGLGLRLIYFSYDVKMKEKGDIPEGYSVSREKKERFSLILESASTNQTSMYLCASSLANRKMNTEAFFGQGTRLTVV.